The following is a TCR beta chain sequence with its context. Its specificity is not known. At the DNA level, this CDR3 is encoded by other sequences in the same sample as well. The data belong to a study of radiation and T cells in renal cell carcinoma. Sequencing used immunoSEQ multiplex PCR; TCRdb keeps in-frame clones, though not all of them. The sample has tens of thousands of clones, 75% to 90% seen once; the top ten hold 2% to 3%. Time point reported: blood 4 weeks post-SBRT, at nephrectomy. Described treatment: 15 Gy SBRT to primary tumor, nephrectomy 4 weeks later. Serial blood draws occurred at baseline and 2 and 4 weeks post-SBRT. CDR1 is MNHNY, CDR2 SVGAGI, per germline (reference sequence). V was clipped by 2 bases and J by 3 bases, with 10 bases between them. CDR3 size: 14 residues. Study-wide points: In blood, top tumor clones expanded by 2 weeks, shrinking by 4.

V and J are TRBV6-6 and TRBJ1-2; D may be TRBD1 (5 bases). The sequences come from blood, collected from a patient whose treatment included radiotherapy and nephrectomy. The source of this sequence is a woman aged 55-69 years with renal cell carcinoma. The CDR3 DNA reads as TGTGCCAGCAGTTACCCTGGACAAGACTATGGCTACACCTTC. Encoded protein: CASSYPGQDYGYTF.